This T cell receptor (beta chain) originates from a study of T cell responses to AZD1222 COVID-19 vaccine (dated by TCRdb to about 2021). Regarding the research as a whole: A total of 230 to 250 trial participants underwent TCR sequencing, of whom some 210 received two doses of AZD1222 and some 26 received two doses of the MenACWY control vaccine. Trial participants were enrolled by age into 18-55, 56-69 and 70-plus year subgroups, with approximately 150, 30 and 60 TCR-sequenced participants respectively.

Overall results and qualifications from the work: Participants were mostly white British, with more females than males. The authors suggested clonal diversity may have been underestimated. The vaccine-associated CD4 TCRs covered the entire spike protein, and the dominant responses fell in regions 160-218 and 743-854. The 56-69-year group was small, and its depth increase did not reach significance, likely because of low power. Conclusions about previously exposed vaccinees are limited because only six or seven AZD1222 recipients were SARS-CoV-2 seropositive at baseline. Reportedly, almost half of the unique spike-specific TCRs recognized epitopes lying outside the regions that are mutated in the B.1.351 and B.1.1.7 variants. After two AZD1222 doses, spike-specific TCR breadth and depth were significantly higher than at day 0 and than in MenACWY recipients. Because no day 14 peak-response samples were available, the repertoires could be characterized only after the peak T cell response.

This clone was found once. The specificity of this receptor is unknown. Base qualities are not recorded, but no much larger clone differs from it by a single base. V is reduced by 0 bases and J by 1 base, leaving a spacing of 4 bases between them. Spanning cysteine to phenylalanine, the CDR3 consists of 13 amino acids. The retained sequence is limited to the CDR3, 39 bases, with the frame set at the first base. CDR1 and CDR2 are drawn from the germline V gene: SGHRS, YFSETQ. The CDR3 regions of human TCRbeta chains were subjected to immunosequencing. In the source study's methods: Repertoire TCRs were matched against a reference library of SARS-CoV-2-specific TCRs generated with the MIRA antigen-specificity platform. Breadth was defined as the fraction of unique TCRs that were SARS-CoV-2-associated. Depth was defined as the fraction of total T cells that were SARS-CoV-2-associated. Using the MIRA data, every spike-specific TCR was mapped to the spike region that the TCR reacted to and assigned to either a CD4 or a CD8 class. Log10-transformed breadth and depth values were compared by one-way ANOVA with Sidak's multiple comparisons tests. TCRdb stores this immuneACCESS table with in-frame sequences only. Part of the clones is absent; in the studies checked, under half of the shortfall reflects unresolved V genes, and no reason is known for the rest. That table furnishes V, J and clone size, whereas the DNA furnished D and trimming. The sample includes about 100,000 clones, with around 87% observed a single time. The ten biggest clones cover 4% to 4.5% of the sample.

The sample's time point label, in plain terms: baseline before first vaccination. The sample's treatment or condition label is to be understood as: meningococcal conjugate vaccine given as trial control. Samples from vaccinated people were obtained from the UK trials COV001 and COV002, which included a single-blind randomized controlled phase 2/3 trial of AZD1222 (ChAdOx1 nCoV-19) in healthy adults. Trial participant PBMC samples were collected at day 0 and day 28 after the second dose for TCRbeta chain sequencing. The sample was peripheral blood, taken on day 0 of MenACWY control vaccination. This TCR was recovered from an adult in good health. The rearranged chain carries TRBV5-1 and TRBJ1-1, with the D gene not clear enough to name. The CDR3 corresponds to CASSLEANTEAFF. The DNA reads TGCGCCAGCAGCTTGGAGGCGAACACTGAAGCTTTCTTT.